This T cell receptor (beta chain) originates from a study of graft-versus-host responses after intestinal transplantation. Across the study: Uniformly, recipients were administered anti-thymocyte globulin induction with subsequent tacrolimus and steroids for 3 to 4 years.

Concerning this clone: Its cognate antigen is unknown.

Study results and limitations: GvH clones detected in recipient marrow included some appearing first in ileum or blood. After transplant, early declines in HvG clones were associated with peak levels of circulating GvH clones. Graft-donor T cell macrochimerism in patients accompanied high graft-versus-host to host-versus-graft clonal ratios in allografts.

Germline CDR1 MDHEN, CDR2 SYDVKM. The CDR3 is made up of 14 amino acids. V gave up 6 bases and J gave up 4 bases; unmatched junction bases: 8. Measured with immunoSEQ multiplex PCR; TCRdb has only the in-frame clones, and not every one. Among about 84,000 clones listed, 85% to 95% were seen once. Sequencing used unstimulated CD4+ T cells sorted from spleen or lymph node cells, obtained before transplant. The chain is built from TRBV28 and TRBJ1-2, with 7 bases aligning to TRBD1. The sequence was obtained from a human donor who was the organ donor for an intestinal transplant. CDR3: CASRSRDRVYGYTF. Here the CDR3 DNA reads TGTGCCAGCAGGAGCCGGGACAGAGTCTATGGCTACACCTTC.